This record concerns one T cell receptor (beta chain) sequence. Its antigen is undetermined. The assay was immunoSEQ multiplex PCR, and TCRdb's table has in-frame clones only and misses some. The data show 70,000 or so clones, over 75% seen once. The data stem from a study of graft-versus-host responses after intestinal transplantation. The overall study: Isolated intestinal, liver-intestinal, or multivisceral transplants were what recipients had. Anti-thymocyte globulin induction, then tacrolimus and steroids for about 3 years, went to all recipients.

Germline V CDR1 and CDR2: SGHDT, YYEEEE. The CDR3 length is 16 residues. The V gene end was trimmed by 2 bases and the J gene end by 4 bases; junction bases not matched to a gene: 4. The V call is TRBV5-6, the J call TRBJ2-4, with TRBD2 matching 12 bases. The specimen was unstimulated CD4+ T cells sorted from spleen or lymph node cells, collected before transplant. This TCR came from a human donor who was the organ donor for an intestinal transplant. CDR3 amino acids: CASSFRLAGVKNIQYF. CDR3 DNA: TGTGCCAGCAGCTTTCGACTAGCGGGGGTGAAAAACATTCAGTACTTC.